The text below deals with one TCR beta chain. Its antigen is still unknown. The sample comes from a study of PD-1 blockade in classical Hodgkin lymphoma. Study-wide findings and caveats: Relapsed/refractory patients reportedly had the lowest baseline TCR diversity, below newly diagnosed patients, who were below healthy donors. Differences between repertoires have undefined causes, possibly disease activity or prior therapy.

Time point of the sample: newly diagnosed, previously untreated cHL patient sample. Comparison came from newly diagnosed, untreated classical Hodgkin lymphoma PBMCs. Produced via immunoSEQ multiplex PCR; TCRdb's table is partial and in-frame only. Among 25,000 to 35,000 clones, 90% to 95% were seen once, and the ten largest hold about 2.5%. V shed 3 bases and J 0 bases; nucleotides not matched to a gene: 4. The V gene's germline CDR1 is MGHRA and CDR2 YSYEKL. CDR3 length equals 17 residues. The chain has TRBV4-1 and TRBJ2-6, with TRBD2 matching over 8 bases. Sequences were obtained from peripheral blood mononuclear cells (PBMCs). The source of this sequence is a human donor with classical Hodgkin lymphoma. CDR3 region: CASSHRLALSGANVLTF. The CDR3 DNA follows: TGCGCCAGCAGCCACCGACTAGCGCTCTCTGGGGCCAACGTCCTGACTTTC.